This T cell receptor beta chain was retrieved from a study of cytomegalovirus exposure and HLA in healthy donors. This CDR3 is built from 17 residues. Looked up from germline, CDR1 is KGHSH and CDR2 is LQKENI. The junction had 6 bases not matched to a gene; V was cut back by 0 bases and J by 0 bases. PCR employed 60 Vbeta and 13 Jbeta primers. Produced via immunoSEQ multiplex PCR; TCRdb's table is partial and in-frame only. The sample includes around 100,000 clones, about 80% of them seen just once. Specimen: PBMCs. The chain couples TRBV18 to TRBJ2-7, with 9 bases matching TRBD1. This clonotype was sampled from a man aged 40-50 years in good health and CMV-seronegative. The CDR3 bases are TGTGCCAGCTCACCACCTGACAGGGGGTTCGGCTCCTACGAGCAGTACTTC. This encodes CASSPPDRGFGSYEQYF. The full variable domain, with the rest looked up from reference TRBV18 and TRBJ2-7, is NAGVMQNPRHLVRRRGQEARLRCSPMKGHSHVYWYRQLPEEGLKFMVYLQKENIIDESGMPKERFSAEFPKEGPSILRIQQVVRGDSAAYFCASSPPDRGFGSYEQYFGPGTRLTVT.